The entry below gives a single T cell receptor (beta chain) sequence along with its context. The source of the sample is a study of blood T cell repertoires in COVID-19. The wider study: The samples span acute and convalescent COVID-19 from the United States, Italy and Spain. Sources were T cells, B-cell-depleted T cells, or PBMCs; the material itself was cDNA or gDNA.

Between the trimmed V and J ends, which lost 7 bases and 2 bases, there was a span of 4 bases. Germline V CDR1 and CDR2: SQVTM, ANQGSEA. The CDR3 is 10 residues long. As handled by the study authors: The assay estimated nucleated cells by amplifying reference gene primers. Some clones are missing from TCRdb's copy, which holds only in-frame ones; the method was immunoSEQ multiplex PCR. V, J and clone size were drawn from that table, and D and trimming were deduced from the DNA. This sample has about 440,000 clones, with 87% found just once. Clinical history as reported by participants underpinned cohort assignment.

Specimen: PBMCs or T cells enriched from blood (not recorded which). This TCR came from a woman aged 18-29 years with acute COVID-19. The gene calls are TRBV29-1 and TRBJ2-3; no reliable D call. The CDR3 DNA follows: TGCAGCGCTATCACAGATACGCAGTATTTT. The encoded protein is CSAITDTQYF.